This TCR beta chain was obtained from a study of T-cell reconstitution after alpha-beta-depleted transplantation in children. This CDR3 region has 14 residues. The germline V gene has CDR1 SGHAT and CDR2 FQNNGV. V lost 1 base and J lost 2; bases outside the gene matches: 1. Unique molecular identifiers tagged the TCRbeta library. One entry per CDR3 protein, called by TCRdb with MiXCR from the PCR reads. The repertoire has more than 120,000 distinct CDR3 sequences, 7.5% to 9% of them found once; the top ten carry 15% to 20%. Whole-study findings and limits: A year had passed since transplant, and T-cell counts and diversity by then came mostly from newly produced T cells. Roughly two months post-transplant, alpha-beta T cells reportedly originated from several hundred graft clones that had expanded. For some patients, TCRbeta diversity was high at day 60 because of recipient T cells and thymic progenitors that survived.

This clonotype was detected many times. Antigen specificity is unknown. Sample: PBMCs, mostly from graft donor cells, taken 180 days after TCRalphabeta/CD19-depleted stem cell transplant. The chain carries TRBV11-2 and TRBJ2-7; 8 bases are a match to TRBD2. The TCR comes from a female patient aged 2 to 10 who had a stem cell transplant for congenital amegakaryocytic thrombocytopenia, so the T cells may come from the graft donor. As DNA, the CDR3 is TGTGCCAGCAGCTTAGTACTAGCGGCCTACGAGCAGTACTTC. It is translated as CASSLVLAAYEQYF.